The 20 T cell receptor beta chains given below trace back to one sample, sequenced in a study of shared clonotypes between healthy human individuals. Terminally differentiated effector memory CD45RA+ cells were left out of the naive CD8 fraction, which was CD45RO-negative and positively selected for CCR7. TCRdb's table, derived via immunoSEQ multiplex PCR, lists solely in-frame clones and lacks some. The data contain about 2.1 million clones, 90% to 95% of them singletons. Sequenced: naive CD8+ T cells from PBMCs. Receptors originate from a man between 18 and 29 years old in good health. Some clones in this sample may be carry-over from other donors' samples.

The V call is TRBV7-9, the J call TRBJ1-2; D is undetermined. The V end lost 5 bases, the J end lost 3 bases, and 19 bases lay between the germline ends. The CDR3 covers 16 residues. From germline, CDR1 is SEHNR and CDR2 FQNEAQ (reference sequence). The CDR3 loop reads CASSPRPPGRDYGYTF. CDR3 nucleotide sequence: TGTGCCAGCAGCCCCCGCCCTCCGGGGAGGGACTATGGCTACACCTTC.

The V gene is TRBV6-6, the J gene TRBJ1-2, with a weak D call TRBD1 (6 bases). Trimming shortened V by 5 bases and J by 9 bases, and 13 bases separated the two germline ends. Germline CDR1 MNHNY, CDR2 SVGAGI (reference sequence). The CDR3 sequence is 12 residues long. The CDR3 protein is CASSPGTQSYTF. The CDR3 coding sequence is TGTGCCAGCAGTCCTGGGACACAGAGCTACACCTTC.

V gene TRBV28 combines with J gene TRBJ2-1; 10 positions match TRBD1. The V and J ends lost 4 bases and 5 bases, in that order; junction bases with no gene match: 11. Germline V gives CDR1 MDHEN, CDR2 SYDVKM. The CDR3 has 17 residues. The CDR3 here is CASSSILDRGLDNEQFF. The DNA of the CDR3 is TGTGCCAGCAGTTCCATTCTCGACAGGGGGCTAGACAATGAGCAGTTCTTC.

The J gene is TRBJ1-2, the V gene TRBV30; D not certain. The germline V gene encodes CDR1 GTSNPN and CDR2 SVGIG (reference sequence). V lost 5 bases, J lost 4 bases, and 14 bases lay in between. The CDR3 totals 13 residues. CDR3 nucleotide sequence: TGTGCCTGGCAGGTAAAAGGTTTCTATGGCTACACCTTC. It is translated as CAWQVKGFYGYTF.

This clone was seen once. CDR3 residues: CASSFWTGAKNTGELFF. The CDR3 region has the DNA TGTGCCAGCAGCTTCTGGACAGGGGCCAAGAACACCGGGGAGCTGTTTTTT. The chain recombines TRBV11-2 with TRBJ2-2, with 9 positions matching TRBD1. V was pared by 3 bases and J by 1 base, with 6 bases of the junction left unmatched. Germline CDR1 is SGHAT and CDR2 is FQNNGV. CDR3 length: 17 residues.

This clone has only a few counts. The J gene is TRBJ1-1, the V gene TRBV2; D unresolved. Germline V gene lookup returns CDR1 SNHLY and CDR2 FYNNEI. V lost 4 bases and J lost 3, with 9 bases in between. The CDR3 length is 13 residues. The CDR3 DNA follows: TGTGCCAGCAGTGCGACGGTGGACACTGAAGCTTTCTTT. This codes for CASSATVDTEAFF.

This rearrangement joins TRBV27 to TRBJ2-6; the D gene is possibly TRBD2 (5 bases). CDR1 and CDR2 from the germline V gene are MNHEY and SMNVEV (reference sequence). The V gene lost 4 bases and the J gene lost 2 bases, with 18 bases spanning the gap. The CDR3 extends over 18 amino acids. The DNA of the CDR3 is TGTGCCAGCAGTTCTCGCACCTCGGGGTTCCCTGGGGCCAACGTCCTGACTTTC. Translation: CASSSRTSGFPGANVLTF.

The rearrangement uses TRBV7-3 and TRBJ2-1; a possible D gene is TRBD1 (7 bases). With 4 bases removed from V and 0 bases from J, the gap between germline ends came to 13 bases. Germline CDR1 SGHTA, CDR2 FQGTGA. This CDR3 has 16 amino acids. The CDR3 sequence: CASSSGGTASYNEQFF. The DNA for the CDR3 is TGTGCCAGCAGCTCAGGCGGGACAGCCTCCTACAATGAGCAGTTCTTC.

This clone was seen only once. In DNA, the CDR3 is TGTGCCAGCAGTTACCTCGGGGAGGGAGACACTGAAGCTTTCTTT. Protein sequence: CASSYLGEGDTEAFF. V is TRBV6-5 and J is TRBJ1-1; no reliable D call. Germline V gene sequence: CDR1 MNHEY, CDR2 SVGAGI. Trimming stripped 2 bases from V and 3 bases from J, with 13 bases between. This CDR3 has 15 residues.

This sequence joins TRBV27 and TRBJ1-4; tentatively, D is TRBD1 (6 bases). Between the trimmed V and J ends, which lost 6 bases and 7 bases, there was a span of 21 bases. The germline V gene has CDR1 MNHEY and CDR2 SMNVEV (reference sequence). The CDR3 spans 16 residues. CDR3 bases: TGTGCCAGCAGCCCCGGCGTAGGGGGATTTAGTGAAAAACTGTTTTTT. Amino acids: CASSPGVGGFSEKLFF.

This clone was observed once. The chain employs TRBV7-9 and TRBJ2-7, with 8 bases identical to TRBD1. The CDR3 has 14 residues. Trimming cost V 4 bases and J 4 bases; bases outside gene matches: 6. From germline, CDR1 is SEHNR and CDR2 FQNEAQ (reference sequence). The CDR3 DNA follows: TGTGCCAGCAGCTCTGACAGGGGACGATACGAGCAGTACTTC. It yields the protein CASSSDRGRYEQYF.

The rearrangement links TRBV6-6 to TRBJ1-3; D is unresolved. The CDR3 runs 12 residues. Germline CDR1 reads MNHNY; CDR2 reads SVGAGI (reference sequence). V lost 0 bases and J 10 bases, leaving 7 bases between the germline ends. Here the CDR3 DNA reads TGTGCCAGCAGTTACTCGATGATGACCATATATTTT. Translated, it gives CASSYSMMTIYF.

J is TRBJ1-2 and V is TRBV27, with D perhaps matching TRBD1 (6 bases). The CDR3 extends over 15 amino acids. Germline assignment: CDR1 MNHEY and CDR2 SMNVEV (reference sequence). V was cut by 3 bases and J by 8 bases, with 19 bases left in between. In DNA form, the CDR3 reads TGTGCCAGCAGTTTGCGAGAGGGGGGTGTGGGGGGCTACACCTTC. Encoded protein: CASSLREGGVGGYTF.

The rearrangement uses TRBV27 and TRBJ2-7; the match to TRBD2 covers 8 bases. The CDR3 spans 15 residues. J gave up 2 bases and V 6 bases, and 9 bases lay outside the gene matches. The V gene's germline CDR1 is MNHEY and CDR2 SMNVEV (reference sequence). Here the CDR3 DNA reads TGTGCCAGCAGCCCCTACGGCGGGGGGCCCTACGAGCAGTACTTC. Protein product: CASSPYGGGPYEQYF.

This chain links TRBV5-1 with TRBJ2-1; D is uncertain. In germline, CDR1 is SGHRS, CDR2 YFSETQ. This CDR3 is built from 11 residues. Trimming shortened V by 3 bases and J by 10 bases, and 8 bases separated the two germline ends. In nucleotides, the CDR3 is TGCGCCAGCAGCTCCTCGAACGAGCAGTTCTTC. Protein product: CASSSSNEQFF. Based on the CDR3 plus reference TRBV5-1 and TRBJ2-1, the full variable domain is KAGVTQTPRYLIKTRGQQVTLSCSPISGHRSVSWYQQTPGQGLQFLFEYFSETQRNKGNFPGRFSGRQFSNSRSEMNVSTLELGDSALYLCASSSSNEQFFGPGTRLTVL.

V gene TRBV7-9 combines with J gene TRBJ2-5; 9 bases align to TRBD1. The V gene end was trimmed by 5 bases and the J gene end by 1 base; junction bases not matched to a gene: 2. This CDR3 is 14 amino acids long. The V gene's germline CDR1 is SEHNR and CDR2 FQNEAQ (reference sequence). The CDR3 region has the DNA TGTGCCAGCAGCAGGACAGGGGCCCAAGAGACCCAGTACTTC. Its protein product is CASSRTGAQETQYF.

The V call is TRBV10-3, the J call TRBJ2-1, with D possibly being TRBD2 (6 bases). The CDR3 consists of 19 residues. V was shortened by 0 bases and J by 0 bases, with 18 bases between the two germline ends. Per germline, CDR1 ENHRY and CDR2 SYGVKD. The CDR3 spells CAISESAGGLAPSYNEQFF. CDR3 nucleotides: TGTGCCATCAGTGAGTCTGCCGGAGGGCTAGCGCCCTCCTACAATGAGCAGTTCTTC.

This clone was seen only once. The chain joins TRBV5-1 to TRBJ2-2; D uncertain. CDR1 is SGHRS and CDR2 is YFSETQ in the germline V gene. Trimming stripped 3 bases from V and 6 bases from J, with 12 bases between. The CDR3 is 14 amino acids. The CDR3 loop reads CASSSELTSGELFF. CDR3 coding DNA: TGCGCCAGCAGCTCAGAGCTTACCTCCGGGGAGCTGTTTTTT.

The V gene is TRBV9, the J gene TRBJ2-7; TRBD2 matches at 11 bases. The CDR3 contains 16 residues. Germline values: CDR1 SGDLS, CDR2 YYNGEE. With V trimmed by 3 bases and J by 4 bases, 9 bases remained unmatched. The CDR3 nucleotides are TGTGCCAGCAGCGCCCACACTAGCGGGAGTCTATACGAGCAGTACTTC. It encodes CASSAHTSGSLYEQYF.

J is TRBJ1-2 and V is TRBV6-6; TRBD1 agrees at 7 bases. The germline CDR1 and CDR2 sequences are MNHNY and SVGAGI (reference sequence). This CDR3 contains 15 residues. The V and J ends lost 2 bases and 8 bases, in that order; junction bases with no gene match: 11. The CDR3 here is CASSYTGQDVDGYTF. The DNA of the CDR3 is TGTGCCAGCAGTTACACTGGACAGGACGTGGACGGCTACACCTTC.